This T cell receptor (beta chain) appears in the sequencing data of a study of blood T cell repertoires in COVID-19. The method was immunoSEQ multiplex PCR; TCRdb's version includes in-frame clones alone and lacks a portion of them. This sample yields approximately 220,000 clones, of which approximately 85% are seen a single time; around 3% belongs to the top ten. The CDR3 sequence is 15 residues long. The junction had 13 bases not matched to a gene; V was cut back by 6 bases and J by 8 bases. Germline V gene sequence: CDR1 SGHKS, CDR2 YYEKEE (reference sequence). Sequencing used peripheral blood. The chain employs TRBV5-5 and TRBJ2-7, with 11 positions matching TRBD1. The TCR was taken from a man aged 50 to 59 who had recovered from COVID-19. The CDR3 sequence: CASTPPEDRGRKQYF. The CDR3 DNA sequence: TGTGCCAGCACCCCCCCGGAGGACAGGGGGCGCAAGCAGTACTTC.